This is a list of T cell receptor beta chains from one sample in a study of OX40 agonist ivuxolimab in advanced cancers. Some clones are missing from TCRdb's copy, which holds only in-frame ones; the method was immunoSEQ multiplex PCR. The table lists under 40,000 clones, around 90% of them singletons, with more than 25% in the top ten. The material was CD4+ or CD8+ T cells sorted from blood, obtained in a trial of the OX40 agonist ivuxolimab. These receptors originate from an adult with an advanced solid tumor such as melanoma, head and neck, liver or kidney cancer. Each CDR3 is given with its conserved first and last residue. A D gene is named only where the DNA matches it firmly. Some rows mark clone size as missing; the rest say once, few, many or name a class of expanded clone.

DNA	CDR3	D	V	J	size
TGTGCCTGGAGTGTACAGGGAGGGTTTAAGAATGAGCAGTTCTTC	CAWSVQGGFKNEQFF	NA	TRBV30	TRBJ2-1	hyperexpanded
TGTGCCAGCAGTCCAACGGGCTACGAGCAGTACTTC	CASSPTGYEQYF	NA	TRBV27	TRBJ2-7	NA
TGCGCCAACGCAGGGAATCAGGGGGAGCTGTTTTTT	CANAGNQGELFF	NA	TRBV10-1	TRBJ2-2	NA
TGTGCCAGCAGTCGGACTAGCAATCAGCCCCAGCATTTT	CASSRTSNQPQHF	NA	TRBV27	TRBJ1-5	NA
TGTGCCAGCAGTGAAGCGAAGCGGGAGATGGTAAATGAGCAGTTCTTC	CASSEAKREMVNEQFF	TRBD2	TRBV6-1	TRBJ2-1	NA
TGTGCCAGCAGTCTAAGCGACACGGGACTAGCGGGGGGTCCAAAAGAGACCCAGTACTTC	CASSLSDTGLAGGPKETQYF	TRBD2	TRBV2	TRBJ2-5	NA
TGTGCCAGCAGCTTAGTGGCGGGGCTGGCTGTGGAGCAGTACTTC	CASSLVAGLAVEQYF	NA	TRBV11-2	TRBJ2-7	NA
TGCGCCAGCAGCCAAGAACCAGGACAGATTCTCCACGAGCAGTACTTC	CASSQEPGQILHEQYF	NA	TRBV4-1	TRBJ2-7	NA
TGTGCCAGCAGTGGACAGGACTACGAGCAGTACTTC	CASSGQDYEQYF	NA	TRBV2	TRBJ2-7	NA
TGTGCCACCAGCAGAGTTGGGTGGGTCCAAGAGGCCCAGTACTTC	CATSRVGWVQEAQYF	NA	TRBV15	TRBJ2-5	NA
TGTGCCAGCAGCTCCCAAGCGGGGGGGGGATCAGATACGCAGTATTTT	CASSSQAGGGSDTQYF	TRBD2	TRBV7-8	TRBJ2-3	NA
TGTGCCAGCAGTGAAGATCGTTATAGCAATCAGCCCCAGCATTTT	CASSEDRYSNQPQHF	NA	TRBV2	TRBJ1-5	NA
TGTGCCAGCGAGTTCGAGGTACAGGGCACAGCCAAAAACATTCAGTACTTC	CASEFEVQGTAKNIQYF	NA	TRBV2	TRBJ2-4	NA
TGTGCCAGTAGTTGGCCGTCTCACTATGGCTACACCTTC	CASSWPSHYGYTF	NA	TRBV19	TRBJ1-2	NA
TGTGCAAGTCGCTTAGGGCGGGGAGAGACCCAGTACTTC	CASRLGRGETQYF	NA	TRBV12-2	TRBJ2-5	NA
TGTGCCAGCAGCGAAAAAGAGGACTGGACGAACCCCCTCAATGAGCAGTTCTTC	CASSEKEDWTNPLNEQFF	NA	TRBV21-1	TRBJ2-1	NA
TGCGCCAGCAGCCCTTCGACAGGGGGCGGAACTGAAGCTTTCTTT	CASSPSTGGGTEAFF	TRBD1	TRBV4-1	TRBJ1-1	NA
TGTGCCAGCAGCTTAGCGTCAGGGGGGGACCAAGAGACCCAGTACTTC	CASSLASGGDQETQYF	NA	TRBV11-2	TRBJ2-5	NA
TGTGCCAGCTCACCGCGGGATCGCCGCTACACCGGGGAGCTGTTTTTT	CASSPRDRRYTGELFF	NA	TRBV18	TRBJ2-2	NA
TGTGCCAGCAGTCGATACTACGAACAGCGTAATGAAAAACTGTTTTTT	CASSRYYEQRNEKLFF	NA	TRBV28	TRBJ1-4	NA
TGTGCCAGCAGCCAAGATCCCCAGCGGGAGGGGGGATACGAGCAGTACTTC	CASSQDPQREGGYEQYF	TRBD2	TRBV4-2	TRBJ2-7	NA
TGTGCCAGCAGCCGTGGGCCCGGCGGGGGCACAGATACGCAGTATTTT	CASSRGPGGGTDTQYF	NA	TRBV9	TRBJ2-3	once
TGTGCCAGCAGCCCGGAAGGGAGAACGAACACCGGGGAGCTGTTTTTT	CASSPEGRTNTGELFF	NA	TRBV9	TRBJ2-2	NA
TGTGCCTGGAGTGTTGGTGTTCTTGAAGCTTTCTTT	CAWSVGVLEAFF	NA	TRBV30	TRBJ1-1	NA
TGCGCCAGCAGCCAAGATGGAGGGGCGAACACTGAAGCTTTCTTT	CASSQDGGANTEAFF	NA	TRBV4-1	TRBJ1-1	once
TGTGCCAGCAGTTTATCGGGCGGCTACGAGCAGTACTTC	CASSLSGGYEQYF	NA	TRBV27	TRBJ2-7	NA
TGCGCCAGCAGTGAGTCGAGGTGGGGGAAAGAGACCCAGTACTTC	CASSESRWGKETQYF	NA	TRBV10-1	TRBJ2-5	NA
TGCAGCGTCGAGGGGCTGACTAGCGGGAGTTACGAGCAGTACTTC	CSVEGLTSGSYEQYF	TRBD2	TRBV29-1	TRBJ2-7	NA
TGTGCCAGTGGAGCAGTGGGAGCGGACACTGAAGCTTTCTTT	CASGAVGADTEAFF	NA	TRBV19	TRBJ1-1	NA